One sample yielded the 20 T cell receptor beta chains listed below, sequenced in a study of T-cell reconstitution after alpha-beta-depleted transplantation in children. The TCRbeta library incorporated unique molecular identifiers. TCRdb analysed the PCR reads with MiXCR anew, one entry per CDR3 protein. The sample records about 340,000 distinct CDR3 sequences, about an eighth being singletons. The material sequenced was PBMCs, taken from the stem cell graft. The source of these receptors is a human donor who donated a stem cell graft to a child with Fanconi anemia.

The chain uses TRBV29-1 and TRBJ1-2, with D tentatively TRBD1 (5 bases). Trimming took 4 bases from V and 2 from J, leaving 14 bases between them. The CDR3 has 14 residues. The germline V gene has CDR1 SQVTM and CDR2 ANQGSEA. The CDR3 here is CSVVSQTENYGYTF. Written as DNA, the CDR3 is TGCAGCGTTGTGAGCCAGACAGAGAACTATGGCTACACCTTC. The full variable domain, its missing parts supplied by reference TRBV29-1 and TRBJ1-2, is SAVISQKPSRDICQRGTSLTIQCQVDSQVTMMFWYRQQPGQSLTLIATANQGSEATYESGFVIDKFPISRPNLTFSTLTVSNMSPEDSSIYLCSVVSQTENYGYTFGSGTRLTVV.

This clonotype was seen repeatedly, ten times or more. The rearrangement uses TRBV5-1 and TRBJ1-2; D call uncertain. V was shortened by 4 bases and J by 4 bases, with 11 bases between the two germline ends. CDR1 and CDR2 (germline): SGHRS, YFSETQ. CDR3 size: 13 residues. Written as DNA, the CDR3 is TGCGCCAGCAGCCTGCTGGGGTCCTATGGCTACACCTTC. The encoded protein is CASSLLGSYGYTF. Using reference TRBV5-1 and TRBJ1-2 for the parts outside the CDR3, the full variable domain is KAGVTQTPRYLIKTRGQQVTLSCSPISGHRSVSWYQQTPGQGLQFLFEYFSETQRNKGNFPGRFSGRQFSNSRSEMNVSTLELGDSALYLCASSLLGSYGYTFGSGTRLTVV.

As DNA, the CDR3 is TGTGCCAGCAGCTTAGCCAGGATCGAGACCCAGTACTTC. This codes for CASSLARIETQYF. This chain connects TRBV7-2 to TRBJ2-5; D is unclear. The CDR3 contains 13 residues. Germline V gene data show CDR1 as SGHTA and CDR2 as FQGNSA. Deletions cut 0 bases from V and 5 bases from J, with 7 bases between.

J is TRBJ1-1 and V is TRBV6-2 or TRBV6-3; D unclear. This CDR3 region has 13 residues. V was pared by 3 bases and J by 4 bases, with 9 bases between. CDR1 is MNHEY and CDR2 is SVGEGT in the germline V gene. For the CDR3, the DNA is TGTGCCAGCAGTTATACTGTAAGCACTGAAGCTTTCTTT. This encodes CASSYTVSTEAFF.

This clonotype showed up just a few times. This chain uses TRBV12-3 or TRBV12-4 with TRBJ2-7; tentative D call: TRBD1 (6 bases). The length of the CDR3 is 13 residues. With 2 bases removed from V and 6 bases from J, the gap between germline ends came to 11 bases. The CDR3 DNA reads TGTGCCAGCAGTTTATTGGGGGCACGCGAGCAGTACTTC. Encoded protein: CASSLLGAREQYF.

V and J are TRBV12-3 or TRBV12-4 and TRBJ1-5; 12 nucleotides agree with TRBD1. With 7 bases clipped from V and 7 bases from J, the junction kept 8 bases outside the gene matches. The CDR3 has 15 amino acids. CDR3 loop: CASTLGQGAQQPQHF. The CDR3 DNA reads TGTGCCAGCACCCTGGGACAGGGGGCTCAGCAGCCCCAGCATTTT.

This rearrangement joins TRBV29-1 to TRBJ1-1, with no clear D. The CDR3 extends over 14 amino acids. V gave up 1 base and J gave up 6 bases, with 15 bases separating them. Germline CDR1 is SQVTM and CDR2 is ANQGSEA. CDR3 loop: CSVEGTKASAEAFF. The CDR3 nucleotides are TGCAGCGTTGAAGGTACGAAAGCTTCGGCTGAAGCTTTCTTT.

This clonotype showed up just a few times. The DNA of the CDR3 is TGTGCCAGTACGATGGGGCGCGTGAACACTGAAGCTTTCTTT. Translation gives CASTMGRVNTEAFF. The chain combines TRBV19 with TRBJ1-1; TRBD1 might be the D (5 bases). The CDR3 consists of 14 residues. Germline CDR1 reads LNHDA; CDR2 reads SQIVND (reference sequence). The V end lost 7 bases, the J end lost 0 bases, and 12 bases lay between the germline ends.

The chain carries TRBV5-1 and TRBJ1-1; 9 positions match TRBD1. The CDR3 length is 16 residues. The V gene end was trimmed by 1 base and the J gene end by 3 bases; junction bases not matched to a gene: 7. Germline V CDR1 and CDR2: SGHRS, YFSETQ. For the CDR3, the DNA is TGCGCCAGCAGCTTGATGGGACAGGGACTGGACACTGAAGCTTTCTTT. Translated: CASSLMGQGLDTEAFF.

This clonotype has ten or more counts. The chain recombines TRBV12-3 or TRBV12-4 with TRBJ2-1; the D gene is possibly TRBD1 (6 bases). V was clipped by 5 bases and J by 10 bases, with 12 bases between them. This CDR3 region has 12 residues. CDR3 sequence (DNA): TGTGCCAGCAGTATGAACGGACAGGAGCAGTTCTTC. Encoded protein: CASSMNGQEQFF.

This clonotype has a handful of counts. The CDR3 sequence: CASDNYEQYV. CDR3 bases: TGTGCCAGCGACAACTACGAGCAGTACGTC. This chain links TRBV12-3 or TRBV12-4 with TRBJ2-7; D not certain. This CDR3 is 10 amino acids long. Trimming took 8 bases from V and 3 from J, leaving 5 bases between them.

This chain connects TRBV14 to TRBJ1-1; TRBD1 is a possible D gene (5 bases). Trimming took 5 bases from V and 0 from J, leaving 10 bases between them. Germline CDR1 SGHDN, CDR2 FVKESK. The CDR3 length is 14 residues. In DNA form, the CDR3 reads TGTGCCAGCAGCACACAGGCAATGAACACTGAAGCTTTCTTT. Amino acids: CASSTQAMNTEAFF.

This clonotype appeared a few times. DNA for the CDR3: TGTGCCAGCAGCATAAAAAGCGGGGGCTCCTACGAGCAGTACTTC. Its translation is CASSIKSGGSYEQYF. The chain links TRBV7-3 to TRBJ2-7; 8 bases line up with TRBD2. There are 15 residues in the CDR3. Germline CDR1 and CDR2: SGHTA and FQGTGA. V trimming: 5 bases; J trimming: 0 bases; junction bases outside the gene matches: 6. The full variable domain, completed using reference TRBV7-3 and TRBJ2-7, is GAGVSQTPSNKVTEKGKYVELRCDPISGHTALYWYRQSLGQGPEFLIYFQGTGAADDSGLPNDRFFAVRPEGSVSTLKIQRTERGDSAVYLCASSIKSGGSYEQYFGPGTRLTVT.

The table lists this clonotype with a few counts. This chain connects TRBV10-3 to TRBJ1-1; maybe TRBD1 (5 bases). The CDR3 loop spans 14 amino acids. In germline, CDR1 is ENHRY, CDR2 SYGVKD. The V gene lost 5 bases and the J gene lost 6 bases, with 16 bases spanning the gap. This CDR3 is CAISPTPWGSEAFF. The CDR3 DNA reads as TGTGCCATCAGTCCGACCCCATGGGGGTCTGAAGCTTTCTTT.

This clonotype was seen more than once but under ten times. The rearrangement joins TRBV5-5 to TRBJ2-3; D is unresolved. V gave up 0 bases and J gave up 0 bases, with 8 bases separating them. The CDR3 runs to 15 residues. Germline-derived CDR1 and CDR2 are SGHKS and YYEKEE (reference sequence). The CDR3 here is CASSLDSWSTDTQYF. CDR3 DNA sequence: TGTGCCAGCAGCTTGGACTCGTGGAGCACAGATACGCAGTATTTT.

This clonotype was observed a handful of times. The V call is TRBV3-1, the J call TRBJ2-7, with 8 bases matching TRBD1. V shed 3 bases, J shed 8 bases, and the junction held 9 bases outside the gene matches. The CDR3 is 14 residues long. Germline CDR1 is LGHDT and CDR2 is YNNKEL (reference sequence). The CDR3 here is CASSQTGAAGKQYF. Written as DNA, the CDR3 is TGTGCCAGCAGCCAGACAGGGGCCGCCGGCAAGCAGTACTTC.

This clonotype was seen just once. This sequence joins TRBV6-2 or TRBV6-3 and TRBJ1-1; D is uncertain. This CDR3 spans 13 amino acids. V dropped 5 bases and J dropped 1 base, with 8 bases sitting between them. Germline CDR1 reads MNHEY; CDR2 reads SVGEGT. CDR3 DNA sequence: TGTGCCAGCAGTGACCCGGGGAACACTGAAGCTTTCTTT. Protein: CASSDPGNTEAFF.

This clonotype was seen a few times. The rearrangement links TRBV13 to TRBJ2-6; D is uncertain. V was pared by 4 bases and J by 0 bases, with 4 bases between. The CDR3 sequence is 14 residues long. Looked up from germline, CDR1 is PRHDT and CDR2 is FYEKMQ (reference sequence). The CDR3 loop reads CASSSISGANVLTF. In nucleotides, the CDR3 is TGTGCCAGCAGCTCAATCTCTGGGGCCAACGTCCTGACTTTC.

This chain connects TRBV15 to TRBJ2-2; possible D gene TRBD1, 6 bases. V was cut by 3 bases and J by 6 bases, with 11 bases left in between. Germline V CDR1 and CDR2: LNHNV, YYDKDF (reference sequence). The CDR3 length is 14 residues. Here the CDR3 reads CATSSHAGAGELFF. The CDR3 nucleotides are TGTGCCACCAGCAGTCATGCAGGGGCCGGGGAGCTGTTTTTT.

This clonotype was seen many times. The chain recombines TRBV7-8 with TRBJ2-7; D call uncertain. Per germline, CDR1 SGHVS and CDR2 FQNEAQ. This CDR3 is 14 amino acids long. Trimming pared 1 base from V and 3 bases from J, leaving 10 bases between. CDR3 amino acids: CASSLGPLSYEQYV. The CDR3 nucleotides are TGTGCCAGCAGCTTAGGGCCTCTGAGCTACGAGCAGTACGTC.